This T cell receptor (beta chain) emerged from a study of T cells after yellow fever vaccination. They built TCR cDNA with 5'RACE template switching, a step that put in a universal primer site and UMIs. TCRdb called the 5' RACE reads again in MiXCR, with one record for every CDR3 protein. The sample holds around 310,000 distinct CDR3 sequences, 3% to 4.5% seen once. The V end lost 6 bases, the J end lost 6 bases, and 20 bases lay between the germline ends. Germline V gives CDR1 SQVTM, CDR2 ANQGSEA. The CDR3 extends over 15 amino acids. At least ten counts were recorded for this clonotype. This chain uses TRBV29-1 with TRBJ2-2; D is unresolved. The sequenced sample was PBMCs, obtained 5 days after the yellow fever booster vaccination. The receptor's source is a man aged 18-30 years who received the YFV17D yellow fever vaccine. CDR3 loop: CSVLDSFGIAGELFF. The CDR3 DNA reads TGCAGCGTATTAGACTCTTTTGGGATTGCCGGGGAGCTGTTTTTT.